These T cell receptor beta chains were read from a single sample in a study of regulatory T cells in long-lasting Graves disease. TCRdb used MiXCR to reprocess the multiplex PCR reads, holding one entry per CDR3 protein. This table holds almost 450,000 distinct CDR3 sequences, over 15% found once. These data are also associated with another study on T cells in Graves' hyperthyroidism and ophthalmopathy.

Source: peripheral blood mononuclear cells (PBMCs), taken at new diagnosis, from a patient treated with antithyroid drugs. The receptors derive from a woman under 40 with Graves disease. The CDR3 runs from the conserved cysteine through the conserved F or W. D genes are given only for firm matches. Clone size is stated in some rows and not others, as once, few, many or a class when expanded.

>TRBD1|.|TRBJ2-7|TRBV20-1
CSASAPGTGESEQYF
TGCAGTGCGTCTGCCCCCGGGACAGGAGAGTCCGAGCAGTACTTC
>TRBD1|many|TRBJ2-7|TRBV27
CASSTLSRDRGPYEQYF
TGTGCCAGCAGTACCCTCTCCCGGGACAGGGGGCCCTACGAGCAGTACTTC
>TRBD2|many|TRBJ2-1|TRBV12-3/TRBV12-4
CASSFGGLAGNEQFF
TGTGCCAGCAGTTTTGGCGGACTAGCTGGGAATGAGCAGTTCTTC
>.|many|TRBJ2-1|TRBV19
CASSISRLNEQFF
TGTGCCAGTAGTATTTCCCGCTTGAATGAGCAGTTCTTC
>TRBD1|many|TRBJ2-7|TRBV2
CASTPGQGRHFSYEQYF
TGTGCCAGCACTCCGGGACAGGGGCGGCACTTTTCCTACGAGCAGTACTTC
>TRBD1|many|TRBJ1-4|TRBV5-1
CASSSRPGQGGEKLFF
TGCGCCAGCAGCTCGAGACCGGGACAGGGAGGAGAAAAACTGTTTTTT
>.|few|TRBJ2-2|TRBV6-4
CASKLTGFTGELFF
TGTGCCAGCAAATTGACGGGGTTCACCGGGGAGCTGTTTTTT
>TRBD1|few|TRBJ2-7|TRBV9
CASSVGDRNYEQYF
TGTGCCAGCAGCGTAGGGGACAGGAACTACGAGCAGTACTTC
>TRBD2|.|TRBJ2-1|TRBV7-3
CASSPGWTSGLIWGGSYNEQFF
TGTGCCAGCAGCCCCGGATGGACTAGCGGCCTTATATGGGGGGGCTCCTACAATGAGCAGTTCTTC
>.|few|TRBJ1-1|TRBV19
CASSIRENTEAFF
TGTGCCAGTAGTATCCGGGAGAACACTGAAGCTTTCTTT
>TRBD2|many|TRBJ2-3|TRBV20-1
CSAHGLAGYSTDTQYF
TGCAGTGCCCATGGACTAGCGGGATATAGCACAGATACGCAGTATTTT
>TRBD2|few|TRBJ2-3|TRBV20-1
CSAGTGLVSDTQYF
TGCAGTGCAGGAACAGGACTAGTGTCAGATACGCAGTATTTT